This TCR beta chain is drawn from a study of T cell responses to AZD1222 COVID-19 vaccine. Regarding the study as a whole: Nearly half of the spike-specific TCRs reportedly recognize variant regions that carry no mutations. Only 5 or 6 people who got AZD1222 tested seropositive at baseline.

Trimming removed 6 bases at V and 8 bases at J, with 11 bases between. There are 11 residues in the CDR3. The germline V gene has CDR1 SQVTM and CDR2 ANQGSEA. Turning to this clone: Its antigen is not known.

Some clones are missing from TCRdb's copy, which holds only in-frame ones; the method was immunoSEQ multiplex PCR. Seen here are fewer than 100,000 clones, 90% observed once, and the top ten hold over 7.5%. The sequence came from an adult in good health. The chain recombines TRBV29-1 with TRBJ2-1; D unresolved. Sequencing was performed on peripheral blood, taken on day 0 of AZD1222 vaccination. The CDR3 reads CSVWSSYEQFF. CDR3 DNA sequence: TGCAGCGTCTGGAGCAGCTATGAGCAGTTCTTC.